Listed here are 2 T cell receptor beta chains from one sample, sequenced in a study of graft-versus-host responses after intestinal transplantation. No antigen is known for these receptors. The table came from immunoSEQ multiplex PCR; TCRdb's copy has only in-frame clones and leaves some out. The data hold around 130,000 clones, with roughly nine tenths observed a single time. The material was unstimulated CD4+ T cells sorted from spleen or lymph node cells, obtained before intestinal transplant. The receptors were sampled from a human donor who received an intestinal transplant.

V usage is TRBV9 and J usage is TRBJ2-3, with D maybe TRBD2 (5 bases). This CDR3 is 15 amino acids long. The V gene's germline CDR1 is SGDLS and CDR2 YYNGEE. The V end was cut by 6 bases, the J end by 0 bases, with 14 bases between. This chain's CDR3 is CASTKGVSSTDTQYF. CDR3 coding DNA: TGTGCCAGCACTAAGGGAGTATCTAGCACAGATACGCAGTATTTT.

The CDR3 loop reads CASSLGTPYNEQFF. The CDR3 coding sequence is TGCGCCAGCAGCTTGGGGACACCATACAATGAGCAGTTCTTC. The gene calls are TRBV5-1 and TRBJ2-1; D perhaps matches TRBD1 (5 bases). Germline CDR1 reads SGHRS; CDR2 reads YFSETQ. Trimming pared 0 bases from V and 4 bases from J, leaving 8 bases between. The CDR3 has 14 amino acids.